This paragraph reports one T cell receptor (beta chain). Using immunoSEQ multiplex PCR, the repertoire was profiled, and TCRdb retains in-frame clones only, with some absent. This sample has about 370,000 clones, with approximately 88% found just once. The data stem from a study of blood T cell repertoires in COVID-19. Enrolled during active infection, Seattle patients were then followed longitudinally. The CDR3 has 14 residues. The V and J ends lost 3 bases and 2 bases respectively, with 11 bases between them. CDR1 is SNHLY, CDR2 FYNNEI, per germline. This TCR derives from a woman aged 25-40 years with COVID-19, enrolled during active disease. The sequencing input was peripheral blood. The chain couples TRBV2 to TRBJ2-7, with D possibly being TRBD1 (5 bases). CDR3 protein: CASSEPGNPYEQYF. The CDR3 DNA is TGTGCCAGCAGTGAGCCAGGGAACCCCTACGAGCAGTACTTC.